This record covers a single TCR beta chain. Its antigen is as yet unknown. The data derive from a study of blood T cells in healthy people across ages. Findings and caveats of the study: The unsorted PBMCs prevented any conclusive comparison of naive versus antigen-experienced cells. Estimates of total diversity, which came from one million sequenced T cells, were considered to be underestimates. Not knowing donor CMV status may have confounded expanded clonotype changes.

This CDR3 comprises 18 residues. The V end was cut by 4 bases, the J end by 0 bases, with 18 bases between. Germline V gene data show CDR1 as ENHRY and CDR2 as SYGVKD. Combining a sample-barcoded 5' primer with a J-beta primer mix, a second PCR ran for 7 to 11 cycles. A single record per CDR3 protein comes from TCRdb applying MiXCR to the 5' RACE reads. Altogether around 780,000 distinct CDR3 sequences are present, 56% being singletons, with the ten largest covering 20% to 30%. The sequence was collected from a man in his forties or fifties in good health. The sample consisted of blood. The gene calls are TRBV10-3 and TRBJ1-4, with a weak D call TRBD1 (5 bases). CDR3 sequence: CAISGGAVTGATNEKLFF. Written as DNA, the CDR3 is TGTGCCATCAGTGGTGGGGCGGTCACAGGCGCAACTAATGAAAAACTGTTTTTT.